This entry features one T cell receptor beta chain sequence. Its antigen is not known. This record comes from a study of beta chain features in type 1 diabetes. Study background: Over all samples combined, some 99,000,000 sorted cells were examined.

Every isolated RNA sample was fully reverse transcribed, so sequencing captured expressed TCRB transcripts. Generated by immunoSEQ multiplex PCR, the TCRdb table keeps only in-frame clones and is missing some. The sample comprises more than 350,000 clones, about 10% of which are singletons, and 0.046% rests with the top ten. Study conclusions and caveats: The question of HLA type influencing TCRB rearrangement was one that remained unresolved here. Lower insertion and higher deletion counts appeared at VDJ junctions in type 1 diabetes patients.

The TCR originated in a young woman in good health. The specimen sequenced was naive CD4+ T cells from blood.

CDR3 amino acids: CASSEQANYGYTF. CDR3 DNA: TGTGCCAGCAGCGAACAGGCTAACTATGGCTACACCTTC. The chain recombines TRBV7-2 with TRBJ1-2, with D maybe TRBD1 (5 bases). The germline V gene encodes CDR1 SGHTA and CDR2 FQGNSA. Between the trimmed V and J ends, which lost 5 bases and 0 bases, there was a span of 7 bases. This CDR3 has 13 residues.